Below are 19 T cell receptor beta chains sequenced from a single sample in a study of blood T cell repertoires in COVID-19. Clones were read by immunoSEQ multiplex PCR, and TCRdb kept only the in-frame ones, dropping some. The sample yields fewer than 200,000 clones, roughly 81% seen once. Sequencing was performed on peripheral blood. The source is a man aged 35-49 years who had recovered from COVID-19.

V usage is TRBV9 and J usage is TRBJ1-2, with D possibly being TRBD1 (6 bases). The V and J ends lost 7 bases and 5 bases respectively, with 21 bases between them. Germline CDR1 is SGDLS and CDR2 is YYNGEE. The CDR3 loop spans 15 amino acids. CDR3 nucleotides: TGTGCCAGCTCCGGGGGGGGCAGGGAAGAATATGGCTACACCTTC. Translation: CASSGGGREEYGYTF.

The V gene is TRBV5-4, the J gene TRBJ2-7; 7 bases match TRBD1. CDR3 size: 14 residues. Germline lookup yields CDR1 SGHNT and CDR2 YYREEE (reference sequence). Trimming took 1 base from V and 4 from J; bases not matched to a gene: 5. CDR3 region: CASSLTGDRYEQYF. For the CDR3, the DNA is TGTGCCAGCAGCTTGACAGGGGACCGATACGAGCAGTACTTC.

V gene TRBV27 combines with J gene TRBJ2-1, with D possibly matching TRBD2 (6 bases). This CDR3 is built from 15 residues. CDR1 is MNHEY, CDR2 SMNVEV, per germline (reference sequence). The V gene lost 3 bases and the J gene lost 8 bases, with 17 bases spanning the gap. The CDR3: CASSFAAGRSDEQFF. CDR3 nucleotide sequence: TGTGCCAGCAGTTTCGCAGCAGGGAGGAGCGATGAGCAGTTCTTC.

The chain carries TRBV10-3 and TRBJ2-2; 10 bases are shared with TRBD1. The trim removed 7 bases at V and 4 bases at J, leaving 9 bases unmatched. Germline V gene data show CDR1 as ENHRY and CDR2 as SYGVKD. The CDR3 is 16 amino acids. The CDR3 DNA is TGTGCCATCACTAGCAGGGACAGGGGTCCCACCGGGGAGCTGTTTTTT. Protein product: CAITSRDRGPTGELFF.

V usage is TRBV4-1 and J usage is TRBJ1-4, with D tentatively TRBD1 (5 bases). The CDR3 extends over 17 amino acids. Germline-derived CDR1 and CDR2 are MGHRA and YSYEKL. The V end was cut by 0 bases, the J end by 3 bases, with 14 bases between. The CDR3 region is CASSQEGGEVSNEKLFF. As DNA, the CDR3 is TGCGCCAGCAGCCAAGAAGGAGGGGAAGTATCTAATGAAAAACTGTTTTTT.

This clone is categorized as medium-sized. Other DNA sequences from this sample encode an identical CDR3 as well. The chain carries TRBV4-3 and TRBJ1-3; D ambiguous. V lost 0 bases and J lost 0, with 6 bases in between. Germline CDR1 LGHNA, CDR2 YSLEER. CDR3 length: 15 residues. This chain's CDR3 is CASSQDLSSGNTIYF. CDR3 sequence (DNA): TGCGCCAGCAGCCAAGATCTTTCCTCTGGAAACACCATATATTTT.

CDR3 in DNA: TGTGCCAGCAGTTGGGCAGGGGAGCGCGGCTACACCTTC. This gives the protein CASSWAGERGYTF. The chain recombines TRBV27 with TRBJ1-2, with a weak D call TRBD1 (6 bases). V lost 4 bases and J lost 8, with 14 bases in between. The CDR3 runs to 13 residues. Germline loops: CDR1 MNHEY, CDR2 SMNVEV (reference sequence).

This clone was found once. CDR3 nucleotide sequence: TGTGCCAGCAGTTATAGGACAGAATACAATGAGCAGTTCTTC. Protein product: CASSYRTEYNEQFF. The chain employs TRBV6-5 and TRBJ2-1; a weak D match, TRBD1 (6 bases). Trimming removed 3 bases at V and 4 bases at J, with 10 bases between. Germline CDR1 MNHEY, CDR2 SVGAGI. This CDR3 spans 14 amino acids.

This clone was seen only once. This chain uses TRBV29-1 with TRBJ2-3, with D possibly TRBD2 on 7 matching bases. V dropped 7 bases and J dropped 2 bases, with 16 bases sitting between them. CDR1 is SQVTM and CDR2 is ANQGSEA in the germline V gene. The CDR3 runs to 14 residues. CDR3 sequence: CSARGDTHTDTQYF. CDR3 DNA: TGCAGCGCCCGGGGGGACACCCACACAGATACGCAGTATTTT.

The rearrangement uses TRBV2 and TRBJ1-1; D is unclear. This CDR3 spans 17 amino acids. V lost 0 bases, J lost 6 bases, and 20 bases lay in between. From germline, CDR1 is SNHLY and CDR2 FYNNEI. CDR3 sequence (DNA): TGTGCCAGCAGTGAAGCGGGAGGGTGGCGGTTTTTCGCTGAAGCTTTCTTT. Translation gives CASSEAGGWRFFAEAFF.

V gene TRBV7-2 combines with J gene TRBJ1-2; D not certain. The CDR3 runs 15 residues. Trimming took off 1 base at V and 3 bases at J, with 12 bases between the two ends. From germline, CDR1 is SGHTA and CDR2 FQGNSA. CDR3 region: CASSLGFHGYYGYTF. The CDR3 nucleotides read TGTGCCAGCAGCTTAGGCTTCCACGGTTACTATGGCTACACCTTC.

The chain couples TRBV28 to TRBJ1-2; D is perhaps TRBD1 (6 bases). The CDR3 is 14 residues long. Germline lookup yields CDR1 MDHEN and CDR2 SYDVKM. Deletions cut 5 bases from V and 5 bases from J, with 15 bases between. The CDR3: CASSPSGTPYGYTF. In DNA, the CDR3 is TGTGCCAGCAGTCCATCCGGGACACCATATGGCTACACCTTC.

CDR3 protein: CASSLGGWYNSPLHF. The DNA for the CDR3 is TGTGCCAGCAGCTTAGGAGGGTGGTATAATTCACCCCTCCACTTT. V usage is TRBV11-2 and J usage is TRBJ1-6; D not resolved. The CDR3 is made up of 15 amino acids. Germline loops: CDR1 SGHAT, CDR2 FQNNGV. Trimming took off 1 base at V and 4 bases at J, with 8 bases between the two ends.

CDR3 coding DNA: TGTGCCAGCAGTAGAGACGGCCAGGGAGGCCAGCCCCAGCATTTT. Translating it yields CASSRDGQGGQPQHF. The V gene is TRBV6-2 or TRBV6-3, the J gene TRBJ1-5; maybe TRBD1 (5 bases). Deletions cut 5 bases from V and 7 bases from J, with 18 bases between. This CDR3 has 15 amino acids. Germline CDR1 MNHEY, CDR2 SVGEGT.

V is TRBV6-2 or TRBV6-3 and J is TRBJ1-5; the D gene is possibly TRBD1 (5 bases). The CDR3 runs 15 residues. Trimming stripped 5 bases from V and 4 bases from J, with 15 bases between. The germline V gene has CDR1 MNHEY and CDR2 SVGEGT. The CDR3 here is CASSPDSFSNQPQHF. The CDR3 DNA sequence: TGTGCCAGCAGTCCCGACAGTTTTTCTAATCAGCCCCAGCATTTT.

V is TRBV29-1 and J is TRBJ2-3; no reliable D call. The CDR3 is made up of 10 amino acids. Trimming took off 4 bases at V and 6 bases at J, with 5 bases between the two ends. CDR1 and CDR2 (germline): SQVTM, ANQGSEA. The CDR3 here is CSVALDTQYF. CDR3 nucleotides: TGCAGCGTTGCCTTGGATACGCAGTATTTT.

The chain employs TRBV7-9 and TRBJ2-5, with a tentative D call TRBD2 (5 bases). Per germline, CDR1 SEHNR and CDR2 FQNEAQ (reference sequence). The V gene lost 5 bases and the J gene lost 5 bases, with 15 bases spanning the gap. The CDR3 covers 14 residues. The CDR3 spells CASSHRWELETQYF. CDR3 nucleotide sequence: TGTGCCAGCAGCCACCGTTGGGAGTTGGAGACCCAGTACTTC.

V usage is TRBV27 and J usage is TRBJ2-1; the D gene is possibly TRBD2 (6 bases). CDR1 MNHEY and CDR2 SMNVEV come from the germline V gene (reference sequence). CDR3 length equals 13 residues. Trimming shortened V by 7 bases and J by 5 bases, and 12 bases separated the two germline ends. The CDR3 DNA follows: TGTGCCAGCACCCGCGGGACTCACAATGAGCAGTTCTTC. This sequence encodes CASTRGTHNEQFF.

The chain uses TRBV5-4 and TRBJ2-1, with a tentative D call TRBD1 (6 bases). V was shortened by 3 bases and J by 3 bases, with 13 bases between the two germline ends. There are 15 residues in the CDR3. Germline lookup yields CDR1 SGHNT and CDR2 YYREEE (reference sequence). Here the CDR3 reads CASSSADRSYNEQFF. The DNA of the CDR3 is TGTGCCAGCAGCTCGGCAGACAGGAGCTACAATGAGCAGTTCTTC.